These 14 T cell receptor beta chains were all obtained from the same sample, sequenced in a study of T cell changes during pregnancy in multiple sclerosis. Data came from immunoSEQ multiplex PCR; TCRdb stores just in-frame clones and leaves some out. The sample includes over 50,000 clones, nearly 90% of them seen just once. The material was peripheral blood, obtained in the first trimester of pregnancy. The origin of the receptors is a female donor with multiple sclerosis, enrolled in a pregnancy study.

The CDR3 reads CASSIRTSGSSYNEQFF. The CDR3, as DNA: TGTGCCAGTAGTATAAGGACTAGCGGCAGCTCCTACAATGAGCAGTTCTTC. The genes are TRBV19 and TRBJ2-1; 10 bases agree with TRBD2. CDR3 size: 17 residues. The germline V gene has CDR1 LNHDA and CDR2 SQIVND (reference sequence). V lost 2 bases to trimming and J lost 0 bases; unmatched junction nucleotides: 4. The full variable domain, its missing parts supplied by reference TRBV19 and TRBJ2-1, is DGGITQSPKYLFRKEGQNVTLSCEQNLNHDAMYWYRQDPGQGLRLIYYSQIVNDFQKGDIAEGYSVSREKKESFPLTVTSAQKNPTAFYLCASSIRTSGSSYNEQFFGPGTRLTVL.

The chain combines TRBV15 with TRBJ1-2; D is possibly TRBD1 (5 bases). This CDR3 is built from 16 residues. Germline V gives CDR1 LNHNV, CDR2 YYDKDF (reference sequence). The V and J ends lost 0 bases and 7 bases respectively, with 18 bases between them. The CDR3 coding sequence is TGTGCCACCAGCAGAGATTTTGGAGGGGTCCCGGTTGGCTACACCTTC. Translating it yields CATSRDFGGVPVGYTF.

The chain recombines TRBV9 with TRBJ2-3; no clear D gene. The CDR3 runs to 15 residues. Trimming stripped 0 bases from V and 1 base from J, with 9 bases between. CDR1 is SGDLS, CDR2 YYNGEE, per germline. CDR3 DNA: TGTGCCAGCAGCGTAGCTGCGGCAGGCACAGATACGCAGTATTTT. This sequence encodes CASSVAAAGTDTQYF.

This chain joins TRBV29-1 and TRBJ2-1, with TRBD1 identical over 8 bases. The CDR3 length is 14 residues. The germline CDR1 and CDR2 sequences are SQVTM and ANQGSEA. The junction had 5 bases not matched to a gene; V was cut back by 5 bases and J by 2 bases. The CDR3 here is CSVSQGGAYNEQFF. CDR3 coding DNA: TGCAGCGTTTCACAGGGGGGTGCCTACAATGAGCAGTTCTTC.

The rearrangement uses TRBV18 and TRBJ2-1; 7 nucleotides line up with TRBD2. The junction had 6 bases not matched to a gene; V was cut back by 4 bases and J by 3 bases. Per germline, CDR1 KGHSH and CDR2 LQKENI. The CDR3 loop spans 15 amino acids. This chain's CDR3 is CASSREGSLYNEQFF. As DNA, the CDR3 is TGTGCCAGCTCACGGGAGGGTTCGCTCTACAATGAGCAGTTCTTC.

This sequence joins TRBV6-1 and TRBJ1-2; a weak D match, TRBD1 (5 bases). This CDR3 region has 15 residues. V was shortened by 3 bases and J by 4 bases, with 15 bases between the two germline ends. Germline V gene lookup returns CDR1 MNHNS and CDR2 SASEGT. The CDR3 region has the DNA TGTGCCAGCAGTGAGATGACAGAAAAACTCTATGGCTACACCTTC. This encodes CASSEMTEKLYGYTF.

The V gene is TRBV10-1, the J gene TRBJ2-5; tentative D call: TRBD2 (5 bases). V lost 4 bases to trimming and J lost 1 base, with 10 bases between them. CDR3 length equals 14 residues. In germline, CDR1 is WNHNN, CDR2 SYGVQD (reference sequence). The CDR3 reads CASSAQRSQETQYF. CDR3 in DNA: TGCGCCAGCAGTGCCCAGCGGAGCCAAGAGACCCAGTACTTC.

This CDR3 is CASRGFADTQYF. DNA for the CDR3: TGTGCCAGCCGGGGTTTCGCAGATACGCAGTATTTT. The V gene is TRBV6-5, the J gene TRBJ2-3, with TRBD2 as a possible D gene (5 bases). This CDR3 has 12 residues. Between the trimmed V and J ends, which lost 8 bases and 4 bases, there was a span of 10 bases. The V gene's germline CDR1 is MNHEY and CDR2 SVGAGI.

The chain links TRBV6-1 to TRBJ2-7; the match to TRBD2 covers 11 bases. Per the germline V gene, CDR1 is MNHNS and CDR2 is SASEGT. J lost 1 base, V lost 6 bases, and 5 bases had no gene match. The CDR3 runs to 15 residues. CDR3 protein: CASRWGTSGSYEQYF. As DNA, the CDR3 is TGTGCCAGCAGGTGGGGGACTAGCGGATCCTACGAGCAGTACTTC.

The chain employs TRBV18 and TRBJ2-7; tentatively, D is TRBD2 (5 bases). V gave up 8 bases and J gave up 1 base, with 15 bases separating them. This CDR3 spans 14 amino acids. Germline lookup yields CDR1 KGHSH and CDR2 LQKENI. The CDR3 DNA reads TGTGCCAGCACTAACACACGGGGATCCTACGAGCAGTACTTC. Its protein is CASTNTRGSYEQYF.

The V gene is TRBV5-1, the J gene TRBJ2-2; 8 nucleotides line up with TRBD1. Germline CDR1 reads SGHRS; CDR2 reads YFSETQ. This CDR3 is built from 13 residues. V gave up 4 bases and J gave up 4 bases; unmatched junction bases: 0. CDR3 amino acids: CASSGQGTGELFF. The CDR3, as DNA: TGCGCCAGCAGCGGACAGGGCACCGGGGAGCTGTTTTTT.

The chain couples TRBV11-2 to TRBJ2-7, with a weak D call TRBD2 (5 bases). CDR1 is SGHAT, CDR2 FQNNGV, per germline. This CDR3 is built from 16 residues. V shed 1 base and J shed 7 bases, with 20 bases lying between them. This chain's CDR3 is CASSLAAGRGIGEQYF. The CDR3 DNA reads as TGTGCCAGCAGCTTAGCTGCGGGTCGCGGCATTGGGGAGCAGTACTTC.

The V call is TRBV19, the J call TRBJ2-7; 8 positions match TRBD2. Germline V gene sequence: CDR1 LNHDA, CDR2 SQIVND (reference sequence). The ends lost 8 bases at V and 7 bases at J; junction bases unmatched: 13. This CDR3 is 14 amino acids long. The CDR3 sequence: CASRLTGGPSEQYF. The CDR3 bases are TGTGCCAGTCGCCTGACGGGAGGGCCCAGTGAGCAGTACTTC. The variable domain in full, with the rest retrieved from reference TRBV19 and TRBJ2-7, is DGGITQSPKYLFRKEGQNVTLSCEQNLNHDAMYWYRQDPGQGLRLIYYSQIVNDFQKGDIAEGYSVSREKKESFPLTVTSAQKNPTAFYLCASRLTGGPSEQYFGPGTRLTVT.

CDR3 nucleotides: TGCGCCAGCAGCTTTGACAGGGGAGCCTATGGCTACACCTTC. Translating it yields CASSFDRGAYGYTF. The rearrangement uses TRBV5-1 and TRBJ1-2, with 8 bases that match TRBD1. The V gene end was trimmed by 2 bases and the J gene end by 4 bases; junction bases not matched to a gene: 4. CDR3 length equals 14 residues. Germline loops: CDR1 SGHRS, CDR2 YFSETQ.